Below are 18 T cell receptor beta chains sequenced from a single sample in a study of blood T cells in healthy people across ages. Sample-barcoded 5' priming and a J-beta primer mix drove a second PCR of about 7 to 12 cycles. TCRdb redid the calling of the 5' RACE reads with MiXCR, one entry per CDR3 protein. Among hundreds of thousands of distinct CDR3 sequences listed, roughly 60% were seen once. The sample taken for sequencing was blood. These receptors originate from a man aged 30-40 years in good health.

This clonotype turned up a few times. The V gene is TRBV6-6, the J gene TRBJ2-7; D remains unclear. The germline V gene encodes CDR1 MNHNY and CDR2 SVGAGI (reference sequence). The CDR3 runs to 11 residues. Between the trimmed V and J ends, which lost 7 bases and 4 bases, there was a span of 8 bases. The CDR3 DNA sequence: TGTGCCAGCAATAAAGGGTACGAGCAGTACTTC. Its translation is CASNKGYEQYF.

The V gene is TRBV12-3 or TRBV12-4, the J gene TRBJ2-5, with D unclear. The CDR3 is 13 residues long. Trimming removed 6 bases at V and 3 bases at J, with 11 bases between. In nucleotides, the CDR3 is TGTGCCAGCAGCCCCCCGGCCAAAGAGACCCAGTACTTC. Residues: CASSPPAKETQYF.

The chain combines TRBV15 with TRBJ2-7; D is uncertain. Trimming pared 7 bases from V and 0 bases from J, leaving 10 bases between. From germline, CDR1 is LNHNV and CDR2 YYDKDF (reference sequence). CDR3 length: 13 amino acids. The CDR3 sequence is CATKDGSSYEQYF. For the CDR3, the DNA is TGTGCCACCAAGGACGGTTCCTCCTACGAGCAGTACTTC.

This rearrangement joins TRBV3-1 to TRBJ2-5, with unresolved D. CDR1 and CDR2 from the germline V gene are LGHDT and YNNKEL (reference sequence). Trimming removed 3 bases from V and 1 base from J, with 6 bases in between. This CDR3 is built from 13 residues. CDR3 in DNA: TGTGCCAGCAGCCAGATGATCCAAGAGACCCAGTACTTC. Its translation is CASSQMIQETQYF.

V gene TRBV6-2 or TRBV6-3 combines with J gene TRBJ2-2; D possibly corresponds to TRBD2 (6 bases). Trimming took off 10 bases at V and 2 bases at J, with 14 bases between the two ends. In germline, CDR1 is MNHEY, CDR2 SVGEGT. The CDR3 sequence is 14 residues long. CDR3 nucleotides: TGTGCCAACTCTAGAGCGGGTAACACCGGGGAGCTGTTTTTT. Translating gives CANSRAGNTGELFF.

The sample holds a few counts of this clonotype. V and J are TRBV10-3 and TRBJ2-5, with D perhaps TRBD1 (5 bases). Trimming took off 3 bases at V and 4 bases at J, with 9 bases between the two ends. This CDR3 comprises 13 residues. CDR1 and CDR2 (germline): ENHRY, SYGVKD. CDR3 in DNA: TGTGCCATCAGTGACGGCCAGGGAGAGACCCAGTACTTC. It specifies CAISDGQGETQYF.

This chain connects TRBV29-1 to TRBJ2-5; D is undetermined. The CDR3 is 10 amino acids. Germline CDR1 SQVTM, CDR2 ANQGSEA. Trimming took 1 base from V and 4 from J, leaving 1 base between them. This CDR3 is CSVEAETQYF. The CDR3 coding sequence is TGCAGCGTTGAAGCAGAGACCCAGTACTTC. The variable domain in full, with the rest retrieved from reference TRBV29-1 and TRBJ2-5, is SAVISQKPSRDICQRGTSLTIQCQVDSQVTMMFWYRQQPGQSLTLIATANQGSEATYESGFVIDKFPISRPNLTFSTLTVSNMSPEDSSIYLCSVEAETQYFGPGTRLLVL.

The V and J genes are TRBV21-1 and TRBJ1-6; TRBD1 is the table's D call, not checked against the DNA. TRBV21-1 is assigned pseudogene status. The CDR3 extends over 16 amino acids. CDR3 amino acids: CASSKFRDVVGSPLHF. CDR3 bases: TGTGCCAGCAGCAAATTTAGGGACGTTGTGGGATCACCCCTCCACTTT.

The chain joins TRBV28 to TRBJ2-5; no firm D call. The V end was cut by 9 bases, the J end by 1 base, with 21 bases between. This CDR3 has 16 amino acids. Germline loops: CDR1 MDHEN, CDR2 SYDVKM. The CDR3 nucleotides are TGTGCCAGAAGAGCATCGGATTCAGGTGTCCAAGAGACCCAGTACTTC. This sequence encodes CARRASDSGVQETQYF.

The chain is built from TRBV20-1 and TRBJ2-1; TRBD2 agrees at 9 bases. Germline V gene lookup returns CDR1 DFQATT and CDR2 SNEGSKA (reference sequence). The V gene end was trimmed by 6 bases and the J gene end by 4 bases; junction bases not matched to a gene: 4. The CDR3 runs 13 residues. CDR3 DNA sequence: TGCAGTGCGTTCCTAGCGGGATACAATGAGCAGTTCTTC. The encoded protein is CSAFLAGYNEQFF.

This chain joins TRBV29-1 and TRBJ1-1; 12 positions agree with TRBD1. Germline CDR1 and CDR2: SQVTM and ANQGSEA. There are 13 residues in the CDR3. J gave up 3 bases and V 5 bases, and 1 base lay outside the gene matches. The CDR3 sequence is CSVWDRGHTEAFF. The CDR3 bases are TGCAGCGTTTGGGACAGGGGGCACACTGAAGCTTTCTTT.

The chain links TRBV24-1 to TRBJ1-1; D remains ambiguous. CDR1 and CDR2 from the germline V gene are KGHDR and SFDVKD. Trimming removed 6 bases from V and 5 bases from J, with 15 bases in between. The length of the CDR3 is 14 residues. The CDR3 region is CATSRAGSGTEAFF. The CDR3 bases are TGTGCCACCAGTCGGGCGGGGTCGGGGACTGAAGCTTTCTTT.

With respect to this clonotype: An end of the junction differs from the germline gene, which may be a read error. CDR3 sequence (DNA): TGTGCCAGCAGCCTAGAACCGGGACAGAGTAGGAGATACAATGAGCAGTTCTTC. Its translation: CASSLEPGQSRRYNEQFF. V gene TRBV11-2 combines with J gene TRBJ2-1, with TRBD1 matching over 7 bases. This CDR3 contains 18 residues. From germline, CDR1 is SGHAT and CDR2 FQNNGV.

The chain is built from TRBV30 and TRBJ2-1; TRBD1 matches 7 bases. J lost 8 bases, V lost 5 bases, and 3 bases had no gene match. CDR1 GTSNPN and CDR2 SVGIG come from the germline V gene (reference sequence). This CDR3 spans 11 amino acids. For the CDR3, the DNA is TGTGCCTGGCAAGGGGGCTATGAGCAGTTCTTC. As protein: CAWQGGYEQFF.

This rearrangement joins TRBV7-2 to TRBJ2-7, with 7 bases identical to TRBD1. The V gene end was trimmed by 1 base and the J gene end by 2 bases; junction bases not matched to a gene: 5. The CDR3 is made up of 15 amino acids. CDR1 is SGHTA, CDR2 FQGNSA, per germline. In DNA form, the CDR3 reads TGTGCCAGCAGCTTAGTCACGGGACAGACCTACGAGCAGTACTTC. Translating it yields CASSLVTGQTYEQYF.

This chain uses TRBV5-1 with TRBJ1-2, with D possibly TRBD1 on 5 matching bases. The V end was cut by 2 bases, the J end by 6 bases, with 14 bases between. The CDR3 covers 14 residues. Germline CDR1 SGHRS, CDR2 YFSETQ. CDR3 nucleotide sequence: TGCGCCAGCAGCTTTACGGGACGCACCGATGGCTACACCTTC. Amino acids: CASSFTGRTDGYTF.

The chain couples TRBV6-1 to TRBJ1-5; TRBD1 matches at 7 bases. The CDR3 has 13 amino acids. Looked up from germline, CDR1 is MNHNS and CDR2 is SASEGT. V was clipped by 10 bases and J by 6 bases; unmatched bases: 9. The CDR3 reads CATSPTGAQPQHF. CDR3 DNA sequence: TGTGCCACCTCTCCAACAGGGGCTCAGCCCCAGCATTTT.

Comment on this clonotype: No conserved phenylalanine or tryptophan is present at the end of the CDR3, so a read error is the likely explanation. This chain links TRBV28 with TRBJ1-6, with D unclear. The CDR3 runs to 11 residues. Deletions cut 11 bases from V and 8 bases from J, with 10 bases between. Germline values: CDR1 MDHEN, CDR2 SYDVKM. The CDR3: CAASKHSPLHL. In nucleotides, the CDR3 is TGTGCCGCGTCCAAGCATTCACCCCTCCACTTG.